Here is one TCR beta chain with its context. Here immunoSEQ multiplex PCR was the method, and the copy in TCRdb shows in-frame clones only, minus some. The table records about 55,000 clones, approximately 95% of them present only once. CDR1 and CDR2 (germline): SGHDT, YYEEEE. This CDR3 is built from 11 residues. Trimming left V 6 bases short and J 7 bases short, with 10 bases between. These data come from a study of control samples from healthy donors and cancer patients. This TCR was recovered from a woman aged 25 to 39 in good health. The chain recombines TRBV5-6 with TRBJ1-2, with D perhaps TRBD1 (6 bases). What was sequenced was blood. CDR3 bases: TGTGCCAGCACAGGGGCTGTTGGCTACACCTTC. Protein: CASTGAVGYTF.